Listed here are 17 T cell receptor beta chains from one sample, sequenced in a study of shared clonotypes between healthy human individuals (dated by TCRdb to the early 2020s). Receptors were amplified or captured by the immunoSEQ multiplex PCR assay. TCRdb obtained this table from immuneACCESS and retained in-frame rearrangements with V and J assigned. These tables miss some clones; where compared with another copy, unresolved V genes account for less than half of the shortfall, and the remainder is unexplained. The sample includes 1.6 million or so clones, with about 96% observed a single time. The ten largest clonotypes hold about 1.2% of the sample. What was sequenced was naive CD4+ T cells sorted from blood. This sample's cell subset or site label indicates: CD45RA+ positively selected. The receptors shown here come from a man between 25 and 39 years old in good health.

The rearrangement links TRBV7-9 to TRBJ2-1; the D gene is possibly TRBD1 (6 bases). Germline CDR1 reads SEHNR; CDR2 reads FQNEAQ (reference sequence). This CDR3 has 15 residues. V was trimmed by 5 bases and J by 7 bases, leaving 18 bases between them. CDR3 amino acids: CASSQAQGQRNEQFF. The CDR3 DNA follows: TGTGCCAGCAGCCAGGCACAGGGCCAACGAAATGAGCAGTTCTTC.

V gene TRBV6-1 combines with J gene TRBJ2-3; unclear D gene. This CDR3 has 14 residues. Per the germline V gene, CDR1 is MNHNS and CDR2 is SASEGT. Deletions cut 3 bases from V and 1 base from J, with 8 bases between. This CDR3 reads CASSETGGTDTQYF. The CDR3 DNA follows: TGTGCCAGCAGTGAGACGGGCGGCACAGATACGCAGTATTTT.

The V and J genes are TRBV29-1 and TRBJ2-1; tentative D call: TRBD1 (5 bases). CDR1 and CDR2 from the germline V gene are SQVTM and ANQGSEA. There are 13 residues in the CDR3. Deletions cut 8 bases from V and 5 bases from J, with 16 bases between. This CDR3 reads CSSQGRADNEQFF. DNA of the CDR3: TGCAGCTCCCAGGGCAGGGCCGACAATGAGCAGTTCTTC.

This chain uses TRBV14 with TRBJ1-2; D gene unclear. CDR3 size: 12 residues. Trimming cost V 2 bases and J 2 bases, with 3 bases left between them. Germline V lookup: CDR1 SGHDN, CDR2 FVKESK. The CDR3 DNA sequence: TGTGCCAGCAGCCAATACAACTATGGCTACACCTTC. Protein sequence: CASSQYNYGYTF.

Written as DNA, the CDR3 is TGCGCCAGCAGCCAAGACACGATAAACTATGGCTACACCTTC. The encoded protein is CASSQDTINYGYTF. The rearrangement joins TRBV4-1 to TRBJ1-2; the D is unclear. CDR1 is MGHRA, CDR2 YSYEKL, per germline. The CDR3 is 14 residues long. V shed 0 bases and J shed 2 bases, with 7 bases lying between them.

J is TRBJ1-3 and V is TRBV10-3; unclear D gene. Germline values: CDR1 ENHRY, CDR2 SYGVKD. V lost 10 bases and J lost 0, with 13 bases in between. The CDR3 is made up of 14 amino acids. CDR3 DNA: TGTGCCAGCCGGACTGCCAACTCTGGAAACACCATATATTTT. Residues: CASRTANSGNTIYF.

CDR3 in amino acids: CASSDTMGQGLENIQYF. CDR3 DNA sequence: TGTGCCAGCAGTGATACGATGGGACAGGGGTTGGAAAACATTCAGTACTTC. The V and J genes are TRBV25-1 and TRBJ2-4; TRBD1 matches at 10 bases. The CDR3 runs to 17 residues. V lost 3 bases to trimming and J lost 5 bases; unmatched junction nucleotides: 10. CDR1 and CDR2 from the germline V gene are MGHDK and SYGVNS. The full variable domain, in which reference TRBV25-1 and TRBJ2-4 provide the parts outside the CDR3, is EADIYQTPRYLVIGTGKKITLECSQTMGHDKMYWYQQDPGMELHLIHYSYGVNSTEKGDLSSESTVSRIRTEHFPLTLESARPSHTSQYLCASSDTMGQGLENIQYFGAGTRLSVL.

The rearrangement uses TRBV7-2 and TRBJ2-7, with 7 bases aligning to TRBD2. Trimming removed 1 base from V and 0 bases from J; junction bases left unmatched: 9. The germline V gene encodes CDR1 SGHTA and CDR2 FQGNSA. This CDR3 is 17 amino acids long. The chain's CDR3 is CASSLEPSGTSSYEQYF. The CDR3 coding sequence is TGTGCCAGCAGCTTAGAACCTAGCGGAACAAGCTCCTACGAGCAGTACTTC. Variable domain in full (rest from reference TRBV7-2 and TRBJ2-7): GAGVSQSPSNKVTEKGKDVELRCDPISGHTALYWYRQSLGQGLEFLIYFQGNSAPDKSGLPSDRFSAERTGGSVSTLTIQRTQQEDSAVYLCASSLEPSGTSSYEQYFGPGTRLTVT.

Points on this clone: Other DNA sequences within the sample encode an identical CDR3. The chain joins TRBV5-1 to TRBJ2-2; 9 positions match TRBD1. The CDR3 runs to 15 residues. CDR1 and CDR2 (germline): SGHRS, YFSETQ. V gave up 4 bases and J gave up 5 bases; unmatched junction bases: 6. CDR3 nucleotide sequence: TGCGCCAGCAGCCTACAGGGGGCGCGGACCGGGGAGCTGTTTTTT. This gives the protein CASSLQGARTGELFF.

This clone was picked up one time. The V gene is TRBV29-1, the J gene TRBJ2-1; weak D call: TRBD1 (5 bases). The CDR3 sequence is 16 residues long. Germline V CDR1 and CDR2: SQVTM, ANQGSEA. Written as DNA, the CDR3 is TGCAGTGGGGCAGGGTTAACTACCCCGTCCTACAATGAGCAGTTCTTC. Its translation: CSGAGLTTPSYNEQFF.

The CDR3 here is CASRHRGEGRGEQFF. CDR3 sequence (DNA): TGTGCCAGCAGGCATCGGGGGGAGGGCCGAGGTGAGCAGTTCTTC. V is TRBV7-2 and J is TRBJ2-1, with 7 nucleotides matching TRBD2. This CDR3 has 15 residues. The ends lost 6 bases at V and 9 bases at J; junction bases unmatched: 14. Germline V gene sequence: CDR1 SGHTA, CDR2 FQGNSA.

The rearrangement uses TRBV2 and TRBJ1-4; D remains unclear. Per germline, CDR1 SNHLY and CDR2 FYNNEI. The CDR3 totals 12 residues. The V gene lost 10 bases and the J gene lost 5 bases, with 11 bases spanning the gap. In DNA, the CDR3 is TGTGCCACCAGGTGGAGCAATGAAAAACTGTTTTTT. As protein: CATRWSNEKLFF.

The chain couples TRBV6-4 to TRBJ2-3, with TRBD2 matching over 12 bases. The V gene's germline CDR1 is MRHNA and CDR2 SNTAGT. The CDR3 runs 16 residues. With V trimmed by 5 bases and J by 2 bases, 5 bases remained unmatched. The DNA of the CDR3 is TGTGCCAGCAGTCACGGGACTAGCGGGCCCACAGATACGCAGTATTTT. Translating gives CASSHGTSGPTDTQYF.

The V and J genes are TRBV7-9 and TRBJ2-5, with 10 bases lining up with TRBD2. In germline, CDR1 is SEHNR, CDR2 FQNEAQ (reference sequence). The J segment lost 4 bases and the V segment lost 5 bases, leaving 7 bases of the junction unmatched. The CDR3 runs to 15 residues. This CDR3 reads CASSTGLARAETQYF. The CDR3 region has the DNA TGTGCCAGCAGCACGGGACTAGCGCGAGCAGAGACCCAGTACTTC.

The V call is TRBV7-2, the J call TRBJ2-3; 7 positions agree with TRBD2. Germline loops: CDR1 SGHTA, CDR2 FQGNSA. V lost 1 base, J lost 2 bases, and 9 bases stayed unmatched. The CDR3 runs 17 residues. CDR3 protein: CASSLEPGLQYTDTQYF. The CDR3 DNA is TGTGCCAGCAGCTTAGAGCCGGGACTACAATACACAGATACGCAGTATTTT.

A word on this clone: Other DNA sequences within the sample encode an identical CDR3. The rearrangement links TRBV7-9 to TRBJ1-5; D is ambiguous. Trimming shortened V by 1 base and J by 1 base, and 8 bases separated the two germline ends. Germline V lookup: CDR1 SEHNR, CDR2 FQNEAQ (reference sequence). The CDR3 is 15 residues long. The CDR3 sequence: CASSLGAGSNQPQHF. The CDR3 nucleotides read TGTGCCAGCAGCTTAGGGGCGGGGAGCAATCAGCCCCAGCATTTT.

This chain connects TRBV15 to TRBJ2-3; TRBD2 agrees at 14 bases. The CDR3 totals 18 residues. Germline CDR1 LNHNV, CDR2 YYDKDF (reference sequence). V was clipped by 0 bases and J by 4 bases; unmatched bases: 6. This CDR3 reads CATSRDLPGLAGADTQYF. The CDR3 nucleotides are TGTGCCACCAGCAGAGATCTCCCGGGACTAGCGGGAGCAGATACGCAGTATTTT.